The T cell receptor beta chain under discussion was sequenced for a study of naive CD8 T cells in extremely preterm neonates. Method: immunoSEQ multiplex PCR; TCRdb's copy keeps in-frame clones and lacks some. The sample yields some 5,700 clones, approximately 97% seen once. On this clone: What it binds is unknown.

Germline V gene data show CDR1 as LNHDA and CDR2 as SQIVND (reference sequence). Trimming at V came to 1 base and at J to 4 bases, leaving 0 bases not matched to a gene. This CDR3 is built from 15 residues. Blood donors were healthy children aged about 16-60 months and healthy nonsmoking adults. Sorted cells: live naive CD8+ T cells, CD45RA+CCR7+, Annexin V-negative. Per sample, roughly 20,000 to 100,000 naive CD8+ cells were sorted. The study's findings and limits: Preterm neonate repertoires were significantly less rich by iChao1 than others.

The TCR comes from a human donor in good health. This rearrangement joins TRBV19 to TRBJ2-3, with 12 bases lining up with TRBD2. The sample consisted of naive CD8+ T cells from blood. The CDR3 spells CASSIGLAGADTQYF. CDR3 DNA sequence: TGTGCCAGTAGTATAGGACTAGCGGGAGCAGATACGCAGTATTTT. Based on the CDR3 plus reference TRBV19 and TRBJ2-3, the full variable domain is DGGITQSPKYLFRKEGQNVTLSCEQNLNHDAMYWYRQDPGQGLRLIYYSQIVNDFQKGDIAEGYSVSREKKESFPLTVTSAQKNPTAFYLCASSIGLAGADTQYFGPGTRLTVL.